The present T cell receptor beta chain was sequenced within a study of T-cell reconstitution after alpha-beta-depleted transplantation in children. Researchers prepared the TCRbeta library using unique molecular identifiers, the study reports. TCRdb re-called the PCR reads through MiXCR, storing one row per CDR3 protein. The sample has approximately 300,000 distinct CDR3 sequences, about 9.9% seen once. Study-wide results and caveats: Diversity of TCRbeta at day 60 was high in some patients, arising from surviving recipient T cells and thymic progenitors. Fresh T-cell production supplied most of the T-cell counts and diversity seen one year after transplant. At around two months after transplant, the alpha-beta T cells were reportedly derived from several hundred expanded clones that came from non-depleted graft cells.

Looked up from germline, CDR1 is DFQATT and CDR2 is SNEGSKA (reference sequence). Germline trimming cut 3 bases from V and 4 bases from J; bases unmatched to any gene: 8. The CDR3 has 14 residues. This clonotype was seen repeatedly, ten times or more. Its target is not known. This specimen was peripheral blood, taken 180 days after TCRalphabeta/CD19-depleted stem cell transplant. The V call is TRBV20-1, the J call TRBJ1-1, with 7 bases that match TRBD1. This clonotype was sampled from a male patient between 2 and 15 years old who had a stem cell transplant for chronic granulomatous disease, so the T cells may come from the graft donor. This chain's CDR3 is CSARTGKGGTEAFF. The DNA of the CDR3 is TGCAGTGCTAGGACAGGGAAAGGGGGCACTGAAGCTTTCTTT.